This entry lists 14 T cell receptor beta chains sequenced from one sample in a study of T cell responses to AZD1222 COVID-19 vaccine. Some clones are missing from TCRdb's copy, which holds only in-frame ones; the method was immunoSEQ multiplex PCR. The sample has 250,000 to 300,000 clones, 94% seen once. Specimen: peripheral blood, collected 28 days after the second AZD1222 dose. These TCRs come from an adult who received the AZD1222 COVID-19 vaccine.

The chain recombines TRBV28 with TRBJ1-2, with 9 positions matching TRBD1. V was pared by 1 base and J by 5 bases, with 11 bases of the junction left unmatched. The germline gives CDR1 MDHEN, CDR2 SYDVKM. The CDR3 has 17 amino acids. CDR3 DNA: TGTGCCAGCAGTTTATTAGTAGGGGACAGGGAGGTGTATGGCTACACCTTC. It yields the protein CASSLLVGDREVYGYTF.

The DNA for the CDR3 is TGTGCCAGCAGTGAACAGCTTGAAGCTTTCTTT. Amino acids: CASSEQLEAFF. V is TRBV2 and J is TRBJ1-1; D remains unclear. The CDR3 length is 11 residues. Germline CDR1 reads SNHLY; CDR2 reads FYNNEI. The germline V and J ends were trimmed by 2 bases and 7 bases, with 5 bases remaining between them.

The DNA for the CDR3 is TGTGCCAGTATGCGTGCGGGGACCTACGAGCAGTACTTC. Protein sequence: CASMRAGTYEQYF. This sequence joins TRBV19 and TRBJ2-7; possible D gene TRBD2, 6 bases. The germline gives CDR1 LNHDA, CDR2 SQIVND (reference sequence). Trimming shortened V by 7 bases and J by 2 bases, and 12 bases separated the two germline ends. The CDR3 consists of 13 residues.

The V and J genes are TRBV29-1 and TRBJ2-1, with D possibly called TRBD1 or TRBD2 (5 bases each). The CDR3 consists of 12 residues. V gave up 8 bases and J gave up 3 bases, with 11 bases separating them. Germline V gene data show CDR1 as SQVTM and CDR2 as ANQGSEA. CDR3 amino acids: CSSRGYYNEQFF. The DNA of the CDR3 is TGCAGCTCCCGGGGCTACTACAATGAGCAGTTCTTC.

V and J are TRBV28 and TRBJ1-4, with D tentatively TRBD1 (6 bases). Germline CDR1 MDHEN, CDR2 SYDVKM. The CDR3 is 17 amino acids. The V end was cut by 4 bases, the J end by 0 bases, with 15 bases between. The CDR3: CASSSPPGETTNEKLFF. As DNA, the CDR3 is TGTGCCAGCAGTTCCCCGCCAGGGGAAACAACTAATGAAAAACTGTTTTTT. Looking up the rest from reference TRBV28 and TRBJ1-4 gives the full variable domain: DVKVTQSSRYLVKRTGEKVFLECVQDMDHENMFWYRQDPGLGLRLIYFSYDVKMKEKGDIPEGYSVSREKKERFSLILESASTNQTSMYLCASSSPPGETTNEKLFFGSGTQLSVL.

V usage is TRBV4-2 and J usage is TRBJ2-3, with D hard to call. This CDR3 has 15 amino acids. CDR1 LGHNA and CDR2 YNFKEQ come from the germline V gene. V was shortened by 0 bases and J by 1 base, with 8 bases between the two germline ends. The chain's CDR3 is CASSQDRDRTDTQYF. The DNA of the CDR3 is TGTGCCAGCAGCCAAGACAGAGACCGCACAGATACGCAGTATTTT.

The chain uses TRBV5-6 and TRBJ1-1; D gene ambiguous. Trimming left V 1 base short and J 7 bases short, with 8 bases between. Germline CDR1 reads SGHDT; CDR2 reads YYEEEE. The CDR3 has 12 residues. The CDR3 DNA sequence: TGTGCCAGCAGCTTGTCCTTTGATGAAGCTTTCTTT. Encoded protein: CASSLSFDEAFF.

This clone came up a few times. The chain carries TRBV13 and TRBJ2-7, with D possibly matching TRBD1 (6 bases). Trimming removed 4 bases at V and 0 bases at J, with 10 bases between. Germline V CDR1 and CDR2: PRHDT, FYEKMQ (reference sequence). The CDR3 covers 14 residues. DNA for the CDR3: TGTGCCAGCAGCTCTCGACAGGTCTCCTACGAGCAGTACTTC. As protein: CASSSRQVSYEQYF.

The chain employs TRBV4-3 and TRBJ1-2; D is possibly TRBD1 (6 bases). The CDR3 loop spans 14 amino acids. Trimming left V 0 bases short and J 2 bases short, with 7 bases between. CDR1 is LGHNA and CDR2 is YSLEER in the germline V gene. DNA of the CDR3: TGCGCCAGCAGCCAAGATACAGGGAACTATGGCTACACCTTC. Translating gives CASSQDTGNYGYTF.

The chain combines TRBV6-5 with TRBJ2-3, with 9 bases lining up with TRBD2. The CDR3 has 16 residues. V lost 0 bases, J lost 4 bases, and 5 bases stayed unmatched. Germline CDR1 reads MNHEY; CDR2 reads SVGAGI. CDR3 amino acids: CASSYSSGRSSDTQYF. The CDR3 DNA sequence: TGTGCCAGCAGTTACTCGAGCGGGAGGTCGTCAGATACGCAGTATTTT.

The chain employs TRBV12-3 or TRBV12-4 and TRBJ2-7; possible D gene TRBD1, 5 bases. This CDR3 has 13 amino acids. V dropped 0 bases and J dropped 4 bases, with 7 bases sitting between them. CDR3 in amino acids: CASSLAGEYEQYF. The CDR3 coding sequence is TGTGCCAGCAGTTTAGCAGGGGAATACGAGCAGTACTTC.

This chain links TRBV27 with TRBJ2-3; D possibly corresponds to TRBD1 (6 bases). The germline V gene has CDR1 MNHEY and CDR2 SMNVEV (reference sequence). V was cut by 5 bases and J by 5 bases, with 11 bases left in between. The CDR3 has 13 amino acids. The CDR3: CASSASGVDTQYF. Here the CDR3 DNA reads TGTGCCAGCAGTGCCTCAGGGGTAGATACGCAGTATTTT.

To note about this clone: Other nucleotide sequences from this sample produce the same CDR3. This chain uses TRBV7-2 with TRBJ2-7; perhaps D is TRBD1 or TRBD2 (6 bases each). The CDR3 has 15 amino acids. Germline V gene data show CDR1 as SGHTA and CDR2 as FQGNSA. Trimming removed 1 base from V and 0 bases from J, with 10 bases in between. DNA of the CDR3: TGTGCCAGCAGCTTAGGAGGGGGGATCTCCTACGAGCAGTACTTC. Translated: CASSLGGGISYEQYF.

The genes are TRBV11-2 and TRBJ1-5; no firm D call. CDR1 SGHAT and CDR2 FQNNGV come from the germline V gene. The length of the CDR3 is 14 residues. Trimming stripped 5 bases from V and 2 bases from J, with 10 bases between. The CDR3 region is CASSHGVGNQPQHF. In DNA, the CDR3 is TGTGCCAGCAGCCACGGGGTGGGCAATCAGCCCCAGCATTTT. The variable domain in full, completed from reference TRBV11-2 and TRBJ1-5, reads EAGVAQSPRYKIIEKRQSVAFWCNPISGHATLYWYQQILGQGPKLLIQFQNNGVVDDSQLPKDRFSAERLKGVDSTLKIQPAKLEDSAVYLCASSHGVGNQPQHFGDGTRLSIL.